This T cell receptor (beta chain) was obtained from a study of blood T cell repertoires in COVID-19. Here immunoSEQ multiplex PCR was the method, and the copy in TCRdb shows in-frame clones only, minus some. The sample gives 100,000 to 110,000 clones, around 88% of which show up once; 5% is in the top ten. The receptor was isolated from a human donor in a cohort sampled during active COVID-19. Specimen: peripheral blood.

Here the CDR3 reads CASSSPSAGAEAFF. In DNA, the CDR3 is TGCGCCAGCAGCTCCCCATCGGCAGGGGCTGAAGCTTTCTTT. This chain connects TRBV5-1 to TRBJ1-1; weak D call: TRBD1 (6 bases). The CDR3 spans 14 residues. The V and J ends lost 3 bases and 6 bases respectively, with 15 bases between them. Per germline, CDR1 SGHRS and CDR2 YFSETQ.